The clone carrying this T cell receptor (beta chain) has a count of ten or more. What it binds is unknown. Molecular barcoded adaptors covering alpha/delta and beta/gamma chains were used on about 0.4 ug RNA. TCRdb recomputed calls from the reads with MiXCR, one row per CDR3 protein. The repertoire holds approximately 23,000 distinct CDR3 sequences, with about 20% as singletons. These data originate in a study of read filtering for tumor transcriptome and immune sequencing. Findings of the study overall: Even smaller IR-seq throughput identified most shared clonotypes.

Germline V CDR1 and CDR2: MDHEN, SYDVKM. The length of the CDR3 is 11 residues. The V and J ends lost 4 bases and 6 bases respectively, with 7 bases between them. The material sequenced was a population of CD138-negative cells sorted from bone marrow. The source of this sequence is a donor at least 40 years old with multiple myeloma. V and J are TRBV28 and TRBJ2-7; D unclear. The CDR3 here is CASSSKREQYF. As DNA, the CDR3 is TGTGCCAGCAGTTCCAAGCGCGAGCAGTACTTC. Complete variable domain (other parts from reference TRBV28 and TRBJ2-7): DVKVTQSSRYLVKRTGEKVFLECVQDMDHENMFWYRQDPGLGLRLIYFSYDVKMKEKGDIPEGYSVSREKKERFSLILESASTNQTSMYLCASSSKREQYFGPGTRLTVT.